Presented here are 5 T cell receptor beta chains from one specimen sequenced in a study of identical twins. MiXCR, run by TCRdb on the 5' RACE reads, gives a single entry per CDR3 protein. The sample consists of roughly 540,000 distinct CDR3 sequences, 22% of them appearing once. This sample was shared with a second study, whose subject was T cells expressing NK-cell markers.

The sequenced material came from CD4+ T cells sorted from blood. All receptors come from a woman under 30 in good health.

This clonotype appeared a single time. The chain recombines TRBV20-1 with TRBJ2-5; D is undetermined. Germline V gives CDR1 DFQATT, CDR2 SNEGSKA (reference sequence). The length of the CDR3 is 13 residues. Trimming left V 2 bases short and J 4 bases short, with 11 bases between. The DNA of the CDR3 is TGCAGTGCTAGAAGACCCGGTGGAGAGACCCAGTACTTC. Its protein product is CSARRPGGETQYF.

This clonotype was observed a handful of times. The genes are TRBV5-1 and TRBJ2-1, with TRBD2 matching 7 bases. The length of the CDR3 is 16 residues. Germline V gives CDR1 SGHRS, CDR2 YFSETQ. J gave up 0 bases and V 6 bases, and 9 bases lay outside the gene matches. The CDR3 nucleotides read TGCGCCAGCACCATACTAGCGTTGAGCTCCTACAATGAGCAGTTCTTC. Encoded protein: CASTILALSSYNEQFF. The full variable domain, in which reference TRBV5-1 and TRBJ2-1 provide the parts outside the CDR3, is KAGVTQTPRYLIKTRGQQVTLSCSPISGHRSVSWYQQTPGQGLQFLFEYFSETQRNKGNFPGRFSGRQFSNSRSEMNVSTLELGDSALYLCASTILALSSYNEQFFGPGTRLTVL.

The chain links TRBV12-3 or TRBV12-4 to TRBJ1-2; 8 nucleotides match TRBD1. The CDR3 runs to 13 residues. J was trimmed by 4 bases and V by 6 bases; bases with no gene match: 4. CDR3 in amino acids: CASRPTGGYGYTF. CDR3 DNA: TGTGCCAGCAGACCTACAGGGGGCTATGGCTACACCTTC.

This clonotype was found a few times. This rearrangement joins TRBV7-9 to TRBJ1-4; TRBD1 matches 8 bases. Trimming at V came to 8 bases and at J to 8 bases, leaving 10 bases not matched to a gene. The germline CDR1 and CDR2 sequences are SEHNR and FQNEAQ (reference sequence). This CDR3 region has 14 residues. CDR3 in DNA: TGTGCCAGCCCGTATGGGACAGGTGGGGAAAAACTGTTTTTT. It codes for CASPYGTGGEKLFF.

The chain carries TRBV4-1 and TRBJ1-1, with D unresolved. CDR1 MGHRA and CDR2 YSYEKL come from the germline V gene. Trimming pared 2 bases from V and 6 bases from J, leaving 13 bases between. The CDR3 sequence is 14 residues long. This CDR3 is CASSQPNLGAEAFF. CDR3 in DNA: TGCGCCAGCAGCCAACCAAACTTAGGCGCTGAAGCTTTCTTT.